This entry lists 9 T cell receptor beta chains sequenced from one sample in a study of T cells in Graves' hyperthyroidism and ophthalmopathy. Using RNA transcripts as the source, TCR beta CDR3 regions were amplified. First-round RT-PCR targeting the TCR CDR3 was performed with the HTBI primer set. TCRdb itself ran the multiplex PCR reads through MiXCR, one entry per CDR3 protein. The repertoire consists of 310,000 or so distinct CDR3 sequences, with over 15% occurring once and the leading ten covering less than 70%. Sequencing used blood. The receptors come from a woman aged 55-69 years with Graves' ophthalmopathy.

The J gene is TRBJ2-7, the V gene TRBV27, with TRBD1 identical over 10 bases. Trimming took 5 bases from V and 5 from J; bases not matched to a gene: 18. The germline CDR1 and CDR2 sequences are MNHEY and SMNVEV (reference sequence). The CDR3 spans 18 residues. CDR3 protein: CASSPDSSRDRGGDEQYF. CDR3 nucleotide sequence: TGTGCCAGCAGTCCAGATTCGAGCCGGGACAGGGGTGGCGACGAGCAGTACTTC.

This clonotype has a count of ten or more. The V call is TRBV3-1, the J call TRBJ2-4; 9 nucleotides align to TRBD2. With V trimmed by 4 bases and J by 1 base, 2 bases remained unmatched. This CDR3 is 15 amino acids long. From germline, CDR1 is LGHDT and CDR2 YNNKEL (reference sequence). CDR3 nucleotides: TGTGCCAGCAGCCCCGGGACTAGCGCCAAAAACATTCAGTACTTC. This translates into CASSPGTSAKNIQYF.

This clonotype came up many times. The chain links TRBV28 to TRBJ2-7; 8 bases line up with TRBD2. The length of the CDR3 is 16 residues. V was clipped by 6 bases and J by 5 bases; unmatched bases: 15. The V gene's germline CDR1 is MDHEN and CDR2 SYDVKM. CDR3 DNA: TGTGCCAGCAGGCACCTCTCCCAGGGACTAGTTGACGAGCAGTACTTC. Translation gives CASRHLSQGLVDEQYF.

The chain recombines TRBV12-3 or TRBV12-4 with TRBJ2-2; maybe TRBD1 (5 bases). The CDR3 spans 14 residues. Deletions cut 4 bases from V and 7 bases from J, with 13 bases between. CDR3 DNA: TGTGCCAGCAGTTCTCAGGGTTTTGGCGGGGAGCTGTTTTTT. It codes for CASSSQGFGGELFF.

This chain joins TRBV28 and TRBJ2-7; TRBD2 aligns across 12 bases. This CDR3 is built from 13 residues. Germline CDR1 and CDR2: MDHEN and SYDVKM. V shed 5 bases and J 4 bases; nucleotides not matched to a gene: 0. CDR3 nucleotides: TGTGCCAGCAGTGGACTAGCGGGATACGAGCAGTACTTC. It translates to CASSGLAGYEQYF.

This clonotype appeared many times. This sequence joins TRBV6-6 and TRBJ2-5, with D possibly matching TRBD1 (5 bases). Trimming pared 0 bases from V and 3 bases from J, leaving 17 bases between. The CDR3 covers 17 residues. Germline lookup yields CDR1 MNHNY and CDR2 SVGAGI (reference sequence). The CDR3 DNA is TGTGCCAGCAGTTACTCGGGGCCCCTTTTTTTAGAAGAGACCCAGTACTTC. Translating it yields CASSYSGPLFLEETQYF.

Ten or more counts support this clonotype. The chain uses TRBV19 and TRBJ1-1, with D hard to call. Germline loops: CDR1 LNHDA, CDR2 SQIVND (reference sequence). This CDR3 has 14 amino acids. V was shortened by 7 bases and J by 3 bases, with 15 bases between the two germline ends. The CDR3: CASTYLGRDTEAFF. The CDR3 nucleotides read TGTGCCAGTACCTATCTTGGGAGGGACACTGAAGCTTTCTTT.

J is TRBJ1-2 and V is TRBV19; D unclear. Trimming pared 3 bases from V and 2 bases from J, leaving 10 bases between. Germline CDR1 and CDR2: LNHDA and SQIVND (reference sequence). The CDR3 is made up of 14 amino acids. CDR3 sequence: CASSIMALNYGYTF. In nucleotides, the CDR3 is TGTGCCAGTAGTATTATGGCGCTGAACTATGGCTACACCTTC.

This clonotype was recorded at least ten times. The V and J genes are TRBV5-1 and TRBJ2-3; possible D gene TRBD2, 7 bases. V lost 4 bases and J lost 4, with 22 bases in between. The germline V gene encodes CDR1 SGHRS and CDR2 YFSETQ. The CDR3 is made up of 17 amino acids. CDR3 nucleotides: TGCGCCAGCAGCCGAACTACGGGGGGCCGGATCGCAGATACGCAGTATTTT. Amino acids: CASSRTTGGRIADTQYF. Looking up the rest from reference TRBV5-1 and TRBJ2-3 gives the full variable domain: KAGVTQTPRYLIKTRGQQVTLSCSPISGHRSVSWYQQTPGQGLQFLFEYFSETQRNKGNFPGRFSGRQFSNSRSEMNVSTLELGDSALYLCASSRTTGGRIADTQYFGPGTRLTVL.